The clone carrying this TCR beta chain was recorded only once. The protocol was immunoSEQ multiplex PCR, while the TCRdb copy is restricted to in-frame clones and leaves out a portion. Here the sample spans under 85,000 clones, around 90% being singletons. This record belongs to a study of technical replicates of blood from a handful of donors. V was pared by 2 bases and J by 6 bases, with 7 bases of the junction left unmatched. The CDR3 sequence is 13 residues long. Germline V lookup: CDR1 SQVTM, CDR2 ANQGSEA. Sequencing was carried out using T cells isolated from PBMCs. The V call is TRBV29-1, the J call TRBJ2-7, with 7 bases fitting TRBD1. The sequence came from a human donor in good health. Some clones in this sample may be carry-over from other donors' samples. The CDR3 DNA reads as TGCAGCGTTGAACAAAACAGGGGATCCGAGCAGTACTTC. This sequence encodes CSVEQNRGSEQYF.